These 5 T cell receptor beta chains came from one sample sequenced in a study of patients and donors after allogeneic stem cell transplantation. TCRdb fed the RT-PCR reads into MiXCR, producing one record per CDR3 protein. Among some 150,000 distinct CDR3 sequences listed, about 36% were seen once. Sequencing was performed on blood, either unsorted or a sorted T cell fraction (not recorded which). These receptor sequences come from a human donor who was either an allogeneic HSCT recipient or a stem cell or donor lymphocyte infusion donor (not recorded which). It is not recorded whose cells these are; they may come from a transplant donor.

V gene TRBV6-5 combines with J gene TRBJ1-4; D not resolved. Trimming removed 2 bases at V and 7 bases at J, with 8 bases between. Germline assignment: CDR1 MNHEY and CDR2 SVGAGI. The CDR3 has 13 residues. In DNA form, the CDR3 reads TGTGCCAGCAGTTACCCCAGAGGTGAAAAACTGTTTTTT. This codes for CASSYPRGEKLFF.

The chain combines TRBV6-2 or TRBV6-3 with TRBJ1-1; D is perhaps TRBD1 (6 bases). Trimming pared 5 bases from V and 5 bases from J, leaving 12 bases between. The CDR3 has 13 residues. CDR1 is MNHEY and CDR2 is SVGEGT in the germline V gene. In nucleotides, the CDR3 is TGTGCCAGCAGTGTAGGGGGGAGAACTGAAGCTTTCTTT. It encodes CASSVGGRTEAFF.

This clonotype was seen only a few times. The chain employs TRBV7-3 and TRBJ1-6; D call uncertain. This CDR3 has 18 amino acids. Deletions cut 4 bases from V and 0 bases from J, with 16 bases between. CDR1 and CDR2 from the germline V gene are SGHTA and FQGTGA. The CDR3 here is CASSSRGRSSSYNSPLHF. CDR3 in DNA: TGTGCCAGCAGCTCTCGAGGACGGTCGAGCTCCTATAATTCACCCCTCCACTTT.

The J gene is TRBJ1-2, the V gene TRBV5-1, with D tentatively TRBD1 (5 bases). Germline CDR1 is SGHRS and CDR2 is YFSETQ. The V and J ends lost 0 bases and 6 bases respectively, with 18 bases between them. The CDR3 contains 16 residues. CDR3 sequence (DNA): TGCGCCAGCAGCTTGGTGTCCGGCCAGGGAGAAAATGGCTACACCTTC. It encodes CASSLVSGQGENGYTF.

The V gene is TRBV9, the J gene TRBJ1-1; D is possibly TRBD1 (5 bases). This CDR3 contains 13 residues. Per germline, CDR1 SGDLS and CDR2 YYNGEE. V gave up 0 bases and J gave up 7 bases, with 10 bases separating them. CDR3 nucleotide sequence: TGTGCCAGCAGCGTAGGGGGGGAGAGTGAAGCTTTCTTT. This translates into CASSVGGESEAFF. Full variable domain (missing parts from reference TRBV9 and TRBJ1-1): DSGVTQTPKHLITATGQRVTLRCSPRSGDLSVYWYQQSLDQGLQFLIQYYNGEERAKGNILERFSAQQFPDLHSELNLSSLELGDSALYFCASSVGGESEAFFGQGTRLTVV.